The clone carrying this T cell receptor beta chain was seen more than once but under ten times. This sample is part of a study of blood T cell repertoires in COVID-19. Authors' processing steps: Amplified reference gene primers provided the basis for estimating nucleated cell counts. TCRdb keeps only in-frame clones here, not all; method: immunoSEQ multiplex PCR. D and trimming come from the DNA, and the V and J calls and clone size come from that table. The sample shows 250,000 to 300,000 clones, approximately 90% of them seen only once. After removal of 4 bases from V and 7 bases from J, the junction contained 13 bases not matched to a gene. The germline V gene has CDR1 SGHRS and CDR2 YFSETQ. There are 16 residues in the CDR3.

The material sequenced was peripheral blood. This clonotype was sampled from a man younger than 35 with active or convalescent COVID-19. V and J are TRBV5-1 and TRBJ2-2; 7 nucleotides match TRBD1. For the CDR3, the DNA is TGCGCCAGCAGCCCCGGGACAGCGACTGAGGGCGGGGAGCTGTTTTTT. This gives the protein CASSPGTATEGGELFF. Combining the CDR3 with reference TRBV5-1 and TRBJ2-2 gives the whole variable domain KAGVTQTPRYLIKTRGQQVTLSCSPISGHRSVSWYQQTPGQGLQFLFEYFSETQRNKGNFPGRFSGRQFSNSRSEMNVSTLELGDSALYLCASSPGTATEGGELFFGEGSRLTVL.